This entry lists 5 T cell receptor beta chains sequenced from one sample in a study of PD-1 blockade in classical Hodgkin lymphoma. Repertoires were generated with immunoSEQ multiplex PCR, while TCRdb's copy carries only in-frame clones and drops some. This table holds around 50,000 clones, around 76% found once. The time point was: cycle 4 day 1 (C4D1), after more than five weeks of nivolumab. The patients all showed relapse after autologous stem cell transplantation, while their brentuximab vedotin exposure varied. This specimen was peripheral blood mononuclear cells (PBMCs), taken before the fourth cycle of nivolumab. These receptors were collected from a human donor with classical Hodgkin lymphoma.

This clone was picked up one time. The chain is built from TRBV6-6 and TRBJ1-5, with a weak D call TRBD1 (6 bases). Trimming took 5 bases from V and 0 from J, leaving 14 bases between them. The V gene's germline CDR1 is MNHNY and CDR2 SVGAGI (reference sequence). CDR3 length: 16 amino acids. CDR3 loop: CASSPRQALSNQPQHF. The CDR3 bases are TGTGCCAGCAGTCCACGACAGGCACTTAGCAATCAGCCCCAGCATTTT.

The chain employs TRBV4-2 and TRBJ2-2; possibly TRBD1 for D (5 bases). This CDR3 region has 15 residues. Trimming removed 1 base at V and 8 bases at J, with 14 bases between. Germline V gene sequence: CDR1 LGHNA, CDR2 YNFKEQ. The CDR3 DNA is TGTGCCAGCAGCCAAGGAAGGGGTTCATCTGGGGAGCTGTTTTTT. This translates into CASSQGRGSSGELFF.

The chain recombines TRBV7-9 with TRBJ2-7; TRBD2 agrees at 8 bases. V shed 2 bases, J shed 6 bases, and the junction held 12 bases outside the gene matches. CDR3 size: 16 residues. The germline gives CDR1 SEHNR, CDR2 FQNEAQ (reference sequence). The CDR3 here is CASSLKGGREECEQYF. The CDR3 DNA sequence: TGTGCCAGCAGCTTAAAAGGGGGGCGGGAGGAATGCGAGCAGTACTTC.

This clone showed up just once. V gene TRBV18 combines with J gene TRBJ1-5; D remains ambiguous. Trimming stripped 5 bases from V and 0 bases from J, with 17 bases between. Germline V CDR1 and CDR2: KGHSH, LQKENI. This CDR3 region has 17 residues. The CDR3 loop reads CASSVRALGYSNQPQHF. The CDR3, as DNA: TGTGCCAGCTCAGTACGGGCCCTGGGTTATAGCAATCAGCCCCAGCATTTT. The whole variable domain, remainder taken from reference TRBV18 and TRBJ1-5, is NAGVMQNPRHLVRRRGQEARLRCSPMKGHSHVYWYRQLPEEGLKFMVYLQKENIIDESGMPKERFSAEFPKEGPSILRIQQVVRGDSAAYFCASSVRALGYSNQPQHFGDGTRLSIL.

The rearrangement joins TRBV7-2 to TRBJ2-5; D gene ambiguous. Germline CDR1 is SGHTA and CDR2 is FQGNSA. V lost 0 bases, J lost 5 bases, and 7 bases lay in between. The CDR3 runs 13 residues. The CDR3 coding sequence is TGTGCCAGCAGCTTAGCGGGGTGGGAGACCCAGTACTTC. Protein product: CASSLAGWETQYF. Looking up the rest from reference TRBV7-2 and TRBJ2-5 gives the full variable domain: GAGVSQSPSNKVTEKGKDVELRCDPISGHTALYWYRQSLGQGLEFLIYFQGNSAPDKSGLPSDRFSAERTGGSVSTLTIQRTQQEDSAVYLCASSLAGWETQYFGPGTRLLVL.